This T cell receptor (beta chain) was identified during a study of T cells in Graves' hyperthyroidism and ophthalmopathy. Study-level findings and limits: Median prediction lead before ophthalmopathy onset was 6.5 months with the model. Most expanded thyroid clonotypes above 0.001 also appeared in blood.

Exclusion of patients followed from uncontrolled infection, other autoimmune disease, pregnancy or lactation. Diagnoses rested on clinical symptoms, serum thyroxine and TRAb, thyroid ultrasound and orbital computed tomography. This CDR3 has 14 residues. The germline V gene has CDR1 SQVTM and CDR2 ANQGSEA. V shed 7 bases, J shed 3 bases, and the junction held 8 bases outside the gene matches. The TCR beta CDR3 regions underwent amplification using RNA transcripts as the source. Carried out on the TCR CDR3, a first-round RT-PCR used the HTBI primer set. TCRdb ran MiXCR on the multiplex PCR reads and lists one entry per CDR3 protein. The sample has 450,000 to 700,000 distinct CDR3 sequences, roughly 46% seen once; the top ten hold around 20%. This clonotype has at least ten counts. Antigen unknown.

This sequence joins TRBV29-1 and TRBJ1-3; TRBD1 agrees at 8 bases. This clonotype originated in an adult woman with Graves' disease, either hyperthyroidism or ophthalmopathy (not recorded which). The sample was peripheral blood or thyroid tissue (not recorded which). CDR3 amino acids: CSAQKDRDGNTIYF. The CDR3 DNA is TGCAGCGCCCAAAAGGACAGGGATGGAAACACCATATATTTT.